The following is a T cell receptor (beta chain) sequence with its context. The specificity of this receptor is unknown. Per-base quality was not reported, and no clone a single base away is much larger than it. The source of the sample is a study of blood T cell repertoires in COVID-19 (dated by TCRdb to 2020 to 2021). A note on the overall study: Samples from collaborators originated in the United States, Italy and Spain and spanned both the acute and convalescent phases of COVID-19. The material from the prospective study consisted of cDNA or gDNA derived from T cells, B-cell-depleted T cells, or PBMCs. The dataset comprised deeply sampled blood TCRbeta repertoires from subjects exposed to, actively infected with, or recovered from COVID-19. The repertoires were released in a freely available public database intended as a resource for research on the immune response to SARS-CoV-2. The samples were drawn from two sources: the first 160 participants of the ongoing ImmuneRACE study, and 1,000 to 1,500 subjects contributed by 6 global collaborators. The sample metadata nearly always contained a de-identified subject ID, COVID-19 status, age in years and sex. Where available, HLA class I and class II types were obtained from metadata supplied by the sample provider rather than from assay-based typing.

At the junction V is shortened by 3 bases and J by 9 bases; bases outside the gene matches: 17. CDR1 SGHDN and CDR2 FVKESK are derived from the germline V gene. The CDR3 holds 18 amino acids from the cysteine to the phenylalanine. The entry retains the CDR3 DNA only, 54 bases that are in frame from base 1. Enrolling through a virtual design, the prospective study's participants ranged in age from roughly 18 to 90 years and lived across 24 United States geographic areas. In the prospective study, participants were assigned to cohorts based on the clinical history participants reported in a screening survey and a study questionnaire. ImmuneRACE Cohort 3 recovered participants were defined by two consecutive negative NP/OP PCR tests, healthcare professional clearance, or symptom resolution. Mobile phlebotomists in the prospective study collected whole blood, serum and a nasopharyngeal or oropharyngeal swab from every participant. Participants in the prospective study had the option to provide additional blood draws and questionnaires over an approximately two-month period. Prospective study blood samples were shipped either frozen or at room temperature before DNA extraction.

General conclusions and limits of the study: How much clinical and demographic metadata was included differed by source and by participant, and the metadata was provided uncurated.

TCRbeta CDR3 regions were amplified from genomic DNA using the immunoSEQ Assay, a bias-controlled multiplex PCR. Processing in the source paper ran as follows. The number of nucleated cells in each sample was estimated from the amplification of reference gene primers within the assay. Sequence reads were collapsed and filtered to measure the absolute abundance of every unique TCRbeta CDR3 rearrangement. Productive Simpson clonality was computed per sample as the square root of Simpson's diversity index over productive rearrangements. The immuneACCESS repertoire file appears here via TCRdb, limited to in-frame rearrangements. These files lack a portion of the clones; in checked studies, under half of the deficit traces to unresolved V genes, and the cause of the others is not known. The V and J calls and clone size were taken over from that table, and D and trimming were inferred from the DNA. This sample holds 150,000 to 200,000 clones; just over 85% were observed only once. Roughly 8.6% of the sample is held by the ten biggest clonotypes.

The chain links TRBV14 with TRBJ2-1, with 10 junctional bases fitting TRBD2. The clonotype originates from a woman younger than 35 who had recovered from COVID-19. Sequenced input: PBMCs or T cells enriched from blood (not recorded which). The sequence in DNA is TGTGCCAGCAGCCACAATCATGACCCTAGCGGGGGATTCGGTGAGCAGTTCTTC. Translated, this is CASSHNHDPSGGFGEQFF.